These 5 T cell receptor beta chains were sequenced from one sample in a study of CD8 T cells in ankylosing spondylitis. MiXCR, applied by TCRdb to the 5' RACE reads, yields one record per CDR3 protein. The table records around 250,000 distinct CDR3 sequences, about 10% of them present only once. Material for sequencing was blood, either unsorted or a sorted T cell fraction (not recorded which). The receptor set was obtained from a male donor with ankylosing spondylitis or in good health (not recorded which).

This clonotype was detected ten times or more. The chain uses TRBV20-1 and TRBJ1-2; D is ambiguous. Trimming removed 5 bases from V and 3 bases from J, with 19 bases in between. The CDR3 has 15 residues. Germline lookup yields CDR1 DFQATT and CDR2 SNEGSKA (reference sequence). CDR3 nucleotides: TGCAGTGCTTCGGAGGGCCAGAGTCCCTACTATGGCTACACCTTC. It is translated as CSASEGQSPYYGYTF.

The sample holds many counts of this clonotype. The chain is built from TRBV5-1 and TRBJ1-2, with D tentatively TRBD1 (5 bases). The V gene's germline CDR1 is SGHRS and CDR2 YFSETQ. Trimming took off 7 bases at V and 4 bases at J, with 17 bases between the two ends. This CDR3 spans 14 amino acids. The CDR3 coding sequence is TGCGCCAGCTCCGGCTGGGACCTCCCCTATGGCTACACCTTC. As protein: CASSGWDLPYGYTF.

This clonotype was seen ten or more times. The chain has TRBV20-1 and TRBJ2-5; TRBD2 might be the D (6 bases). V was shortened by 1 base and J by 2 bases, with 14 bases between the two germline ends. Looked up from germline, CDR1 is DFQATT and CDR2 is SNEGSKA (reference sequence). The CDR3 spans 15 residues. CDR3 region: CSARVRGRSQETQYF. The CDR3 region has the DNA TGCAGTGCTAGAGTTCGGGGGAGAAGTCAAGAGACCCAGTACTTC.

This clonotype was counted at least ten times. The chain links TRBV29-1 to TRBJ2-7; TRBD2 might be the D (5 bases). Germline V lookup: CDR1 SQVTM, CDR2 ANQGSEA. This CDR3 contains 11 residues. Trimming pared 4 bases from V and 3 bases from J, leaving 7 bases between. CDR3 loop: CSVAGNYEQYF. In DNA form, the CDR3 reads TGCAGCGTTGCGGGAAACTACGAGCAGTACTTC.

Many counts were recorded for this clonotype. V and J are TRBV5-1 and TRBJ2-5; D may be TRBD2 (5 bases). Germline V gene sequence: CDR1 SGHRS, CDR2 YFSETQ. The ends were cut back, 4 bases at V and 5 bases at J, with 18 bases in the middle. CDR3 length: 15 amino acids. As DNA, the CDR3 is TGCGCCAGCAGCACCGCGGGCACCCAATGGGAGACCCAGTACTTC. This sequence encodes CASSTAGTQWETQYF.